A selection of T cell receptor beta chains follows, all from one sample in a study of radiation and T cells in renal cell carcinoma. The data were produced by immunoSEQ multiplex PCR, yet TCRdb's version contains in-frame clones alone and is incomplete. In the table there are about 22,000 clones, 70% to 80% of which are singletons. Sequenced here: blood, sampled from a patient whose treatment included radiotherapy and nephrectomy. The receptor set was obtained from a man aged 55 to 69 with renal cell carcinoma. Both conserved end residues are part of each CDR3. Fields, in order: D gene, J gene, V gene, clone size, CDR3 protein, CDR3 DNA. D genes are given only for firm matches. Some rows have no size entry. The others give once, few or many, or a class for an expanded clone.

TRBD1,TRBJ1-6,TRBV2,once,CASTGQNNSPLHF,TGTGCCAGCACGGGACAGAATAATTCACCCCTCCACTTT
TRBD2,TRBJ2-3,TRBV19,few,CASSPRTSGRDVDTQYF,TGTGCCAGTAGTCCCCGGACTAGCGGGAGGGATGTAGATACGCAGTATTTT
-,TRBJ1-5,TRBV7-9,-,CASSRDGFNQPQHF,TGTGCCAGCAGCCGGGACGGATTCAATCAGCCCCAGCATTTT
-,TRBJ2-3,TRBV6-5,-,CASSYFRVPSTDTQYF,TGTGCCAGCAGTTACTTTCGAGTGCCAAGCACAGATACGCAGTATTTT
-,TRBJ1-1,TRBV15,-,CATMLYRNTEAFF,TGTGCCACCATGCTTTACAGAAACACTGAAGCTTTCTTT
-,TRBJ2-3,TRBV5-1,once,CASSQGNRQGLYTQYF,TGCGCCAGCAGCCAAGGGAACCGACAGGGACTTTATACGCAGTATTTT
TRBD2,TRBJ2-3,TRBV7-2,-,CASSPQTSGAGNTRYF,TGTGCCAGCAGCCCACAGACTAGCGGGGCCGGAAATACGCGGTATTTT
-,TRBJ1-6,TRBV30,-,CAWSLSRTVPAGSPLHF,TGTGCCTGGAGCCTCTCCAGGACGGTACCTGCTGGTTCACCCCTCCACTTT
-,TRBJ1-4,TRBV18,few,CASSPAGYYEKLFF,TGTGCCAGCTCACCGGCCGGGTACTATGAAAAACTGTTTTTT
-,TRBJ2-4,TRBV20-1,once,CSPRDKHIQYF,TGCAGTCCGAGGGACAAGCACATTCAGTACTTC
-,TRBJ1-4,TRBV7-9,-,CASSEHHRASNEKLFF,TGTGCCAGCAGCGAACACCACAGGGCAAGTAATGAAAAACTGTTTTTT
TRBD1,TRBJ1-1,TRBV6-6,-,CASTLTGTGNTEAFF,TGTGCCAGCACCCTAACCGGGACAGGGAACACTGAAGCTTTCTTT
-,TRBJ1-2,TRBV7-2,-,CASSPGNTGFYGYTF,TGTGCCAGCAGCCCGGGGAACACGGGTTTCTATGGCTACACCTTC
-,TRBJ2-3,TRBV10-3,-,CAISEDTSTDTQYF,TGTGCCATCAGTGAGGATACTAGCACAGATACGCAGTATTTT
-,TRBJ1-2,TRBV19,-,CASTPLGQPDYGYTF,TGTGCCAGTACCCCTTTGGGGCAGCCCGACTATGGCTACACCTTC
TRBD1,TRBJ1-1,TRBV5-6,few,CASSRTGVGEAFF,TGTGCCAGCAGCCGTACAGGGGTGGGTGAAGCTTTCTTT
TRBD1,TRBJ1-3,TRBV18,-,CASSPRQARTGAGNTIYF,TGTGCCAGCTCCCCGCGGCAAGCTAGGACAGGGGCTGGAAACACCATATATTTT
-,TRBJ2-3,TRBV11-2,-,CASSPGSGSTDTQYF,TGTGCCAGCAGCCCGGGGTCAGGTAGCACAGATACGCAGTATTTT
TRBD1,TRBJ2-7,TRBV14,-,CASSRDRVTSYEQYF,TGTGCCAGCAGCCGCGACAGGGTAACATCCTACGAGCAGTACTTC
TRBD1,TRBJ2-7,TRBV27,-,CASSDRGEQYF,TGTGCCAGCAGCGACAGGGGCGAGCAGTACTTC
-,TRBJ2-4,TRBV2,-,CASSVKLPRESIQYF,TGTGCCAGCAGTGTAAAGCTCCCAAGGGAATCGATTCAGTACTTC
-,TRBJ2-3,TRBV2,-,CASSDVTGVDTQYF,TGTGCCAGCAGTGATGTGACGGGAGTAGATACGCAGTATTTT
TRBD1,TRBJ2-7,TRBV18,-,CASSPTRDRGLRDHEQYF,TGTGCCAGCTCACCAACCCGGGACAGGGGGCTACGAGACCACGAGCAGTACTTC
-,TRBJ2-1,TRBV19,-,CASSIRRSLYNEQFF,TGTGCCAGTAGTATCAGGCGCAGTCTCTACAATGAGCAGTTCTTC
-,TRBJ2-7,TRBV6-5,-,CASSYNWRTYEQHF,TGTGCCAGCAGTTACAACTGGAGAACTTACGAGCAGCACTTC
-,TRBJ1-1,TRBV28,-,CASGASTETEAFF,TGTGCCAGCGGGGCCAGTACAGAAACTGAAGCTTTCTTT
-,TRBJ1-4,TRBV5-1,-,CASSLGASDEKLFF,TGCGCCAGCAGCTTGGGGGCGTCTGATGAAAAACTGTTTTTT
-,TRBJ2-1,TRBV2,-,CASSDTAVPYNEQFF,TGTGCCAGCAGTGACACAGCTGTCCCCTACAATGAGCAGTTCTTC
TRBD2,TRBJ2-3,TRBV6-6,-,CASSYGGRIGDTQYF,TGTGCCAGCAGTTACGGCGGGAGGATCGGGGATACGCAGTATTTT
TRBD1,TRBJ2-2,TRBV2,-,CASSKGAAGELFF,TGTGCCAGCAGCAAGGGGGCGGCCGGGGAGCTGTTTTTT
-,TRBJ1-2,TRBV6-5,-,CASGRGDYGYTF,TGTGCCAGCGGCCGAGGGGACTATGGCTACACCTTC
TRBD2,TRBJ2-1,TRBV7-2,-,CASSFTSGGGEQFF,TGTGCCAGCAGCTTTACTAGCGGGGGGGGAGAGCAGTTCTTC
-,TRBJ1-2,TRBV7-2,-,CASSFTGSYGYTF,TGTGCCAGCAGCTTTACAGGTTCCTATGGCTACACCTTC